This is a list of T cell receptor beta chains from one sample in a study of blood T cell repertoires in COVID-19. The table came from immunoSEQ multiplex PCR; TCRdb's copy has only in-frame clones and leaves some out. The sample shows under 300,000 clones, 75% to 85% of them seen only once. The material sequenced was peripheral blood. These receptors were taken from a woman aged 55-69 years with active or convalescent COVID-19. Each CDR3 is given with its conserved first and last residue.

v_call	j_call	cdr3_aa
TRBV7-2	TRBJ1-5	CASSLRRLPNQPQHF
TRBV30	TRBJ2-5	CAWSAVVSAQYF
TRBV3-1/TRBV3-2	TRBJ2-1	CASSQEAGGHNEQFF
TRBV23-1	TRBJ2-2	CASSQRGQGAVYTGELFF
TRBV27	TRBJ1-1	CASRFHLTGEATEAFF
TRBV2	TRBJ1-2	CASSGLGRAQENGYTF
TRBV5-4	TRBJ2-5	CASSLAFGAEETQYF
TRBV6-5	TRBJ2-2	CASKYNTGELFF
TRBV18	TRBJ2-7	CASSPSSSYEQYF
TRBV7-3	TRBJ1-1	CASSPGGSNTEAFF
TRBV3-1/TRBV3-2	TRBJ1-4	CATAGRGNEKLFF
TRBV27	TRBJ1-2	CASTTSGVGNYGYTF
TRBV6-2/TRBV6-3	TRBJ1-2	CASSSRDPYGYTF
TRBV2	TRBJ1-1	CAIQAPGGNTEAFF
TRBV6-6	TRBJ2-5	CASSPRGPQETQYF
TRBV29-1	TRBJ2-7	CSVGVAGGNAYEQYF
TRBV29-1	TRBJ1-1	CSESRGGEAFF
TRBV5-1	TRBJ1-6	CASSQNPGQGNSPLHF
TRBV7-3	TRBJ2-7	CASSPGQGQEQYF
TRBV7-9	TRBJ1-3	CASSLEWTASSGNTIYF
TRBV6-5	TRBJ1-1	CASSYSGTGRNTEAFF
TRBV7-3	TRBJ1-2	CASSSTFGQGAGYTF
TRBV27	TRBJ2-5	CASSSHRRVETQYF
TRBV5-1	TRBJ1-1	CASSPGGYTEAFF
TRBV6-1	TRBJ2-7	CASSDRNEPNEQYF
TRBV3-1/TRBV3-2	TRBJ2-3	CASSQTSYSTDTQYF
TRBV30	TRBJ1-4	CAWDRGQNEKLFF
TRBV5-1	TRBJ2-7	CASSTDSSYEQYF
TRBV6-5	TRBJ1-5	CASYTRDRGQPQHF
TRBV6-5	TRBJ2-1	CASSYDRAGGPNEQFF
TRBV29-1	TRBJ1-1	CSVDGGMGGVNTEAFF
TRBV2	TRBJ2-5	CASSDPLAGGVETQYF
TRBV7-6	TRBJ1-5	CASSLGTGDNQPQHF
TRBV5-1	TRBJ2-3	CASSLGETAQYF
TRBV30	TRBJ2-3	CAWSVSSGSIAQYF
TRBV19	TRBJ2-3	CASSPTPRRKGADTQYF
TRBV6-5	TRBJ2-2	CASSSSTGELFF
TRBV6-2/TRBV6-3	TRBJ2-7	CASSYRGPYEQYF
TRBV19	TRBJ2-4	CASDPGLAGGDPAKNIQYF
TRBV3-1/TRBV3-2	TRBJ1-5	CASSQPGDQPQHF
TRBV5-1	TRBJ2-3	CASSLGQGGTDTQYF
TRBV6-6	TRBJ1-1	CASSWRGTGGGTEAFF
TRBV5-6	TRBJ1-6	CASSLDARQGINSPLHF
TRBV29-1	TRBJ2-7	CSVGTGSEQYF
TRBV9	TRBJ1-3	CASSHTKSGNTIYF
TRBV5-4	TRBJ2-1	CASSLGRRLVGSYNEQFF
TRBV4-2	TRBJ1-2	CASSQRLQGAAGYTF
TRBV5-1	TRBJ1-1	CASSLVGALNTEAFF
TRBV11-2	TRBJ2-1	CASSLAGTSGGNEQFF
TRBV2	TRBJ2-5	CASSGGTGRVLKETQYF
TRBV6-5	TRBJ2-1	CASTGGNEQFF
TRBV11-2	TRBJ2-1	CASSSSGGSSYNEQFF
TRBV12-3/TRBV12-4	TRBJ1-1	CASSLFRGTEAFF